This T cell receptor beta chain appears in the sequencing data of a study of response to subunit inactivated influenza vaccine. CDR1 and CDR2 (germline): SGHDT, YYEEEE. Trimming at V came to 4 bases and at J to 4 bases, leaving 7 bases not matched to a gene. The CDR3 length is 14 residues. TCRdb processed the RT-PCR reads anew with MiXCR; each CDR3 protein has one entry. The data contain hundreds of thousands of distinct CDR3 sequences, about 10% of them singletons. In its sample, this clonotype was seen once. The J gene is TRBJ2-5, the V gene TRBV5-6; the match to TRBD1 covers 7 bases. Sequencing used PBMCs from blood, obtained on the day of vaccination. The origin of this receptor is a man aged 50-60 years who received an inactivated influenza vaccine. Here the CDR3 reads CASSKTGIVETQYF. The CDR3 DNA reads TGTGCCAGCAGCAAGACAGGGATAGTAGAGACCCAGTACTTC.